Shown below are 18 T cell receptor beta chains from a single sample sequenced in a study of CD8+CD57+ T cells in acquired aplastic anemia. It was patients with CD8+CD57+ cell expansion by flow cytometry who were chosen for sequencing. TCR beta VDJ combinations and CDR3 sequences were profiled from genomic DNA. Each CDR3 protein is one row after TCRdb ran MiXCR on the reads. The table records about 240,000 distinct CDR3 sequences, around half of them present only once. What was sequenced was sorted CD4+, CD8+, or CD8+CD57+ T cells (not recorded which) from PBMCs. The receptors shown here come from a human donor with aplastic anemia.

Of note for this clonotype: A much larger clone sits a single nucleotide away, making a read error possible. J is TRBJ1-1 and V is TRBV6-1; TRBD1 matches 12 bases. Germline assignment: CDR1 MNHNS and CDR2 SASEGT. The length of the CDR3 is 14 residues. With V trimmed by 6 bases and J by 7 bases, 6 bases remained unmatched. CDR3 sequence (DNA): TGTGCCAGCAGAGTGGGACAGGGGGCGCTTGAAGCTTTCTTT. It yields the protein CASRVGQGALEAFF.

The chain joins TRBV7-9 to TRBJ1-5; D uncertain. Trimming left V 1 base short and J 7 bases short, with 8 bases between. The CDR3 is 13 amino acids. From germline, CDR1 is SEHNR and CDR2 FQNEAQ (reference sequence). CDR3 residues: CASSLGRAQPQHF. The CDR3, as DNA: TGTGCCAGCAGCTTAGGGAGAGCACAGCCCCAGCATTTT.

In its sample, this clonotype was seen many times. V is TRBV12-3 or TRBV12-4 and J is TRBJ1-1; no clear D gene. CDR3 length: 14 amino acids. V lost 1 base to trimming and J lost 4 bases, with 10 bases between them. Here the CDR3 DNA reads TGTGCCAGCAGTTTAGGAGGTTTTGGCACTGAAGCTTTCTTT. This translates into CASSLGGFGTEAFF.

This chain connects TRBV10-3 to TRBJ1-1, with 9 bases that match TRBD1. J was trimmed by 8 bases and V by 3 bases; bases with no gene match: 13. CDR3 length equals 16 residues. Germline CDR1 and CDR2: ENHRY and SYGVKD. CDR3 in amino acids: CAISDWGQGRRREAFF. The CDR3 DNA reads TGTGCCATCAGTGATTGGGGACAGGGCAGAAGAAGGGAAGCTTTCTTT.

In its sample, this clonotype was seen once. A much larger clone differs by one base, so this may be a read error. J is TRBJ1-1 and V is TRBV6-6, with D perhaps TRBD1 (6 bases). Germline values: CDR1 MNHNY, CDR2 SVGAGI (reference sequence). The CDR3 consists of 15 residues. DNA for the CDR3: TGTGCCAGCAGTAAACAGGGAGACGAGTCCACTGGAGCTTTCTTT. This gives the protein CASSKQGDESTGAFF.

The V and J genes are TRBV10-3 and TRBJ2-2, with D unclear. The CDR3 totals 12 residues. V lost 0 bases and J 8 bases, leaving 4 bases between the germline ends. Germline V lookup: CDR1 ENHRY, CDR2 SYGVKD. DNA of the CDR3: TGTGCCATCAGTGAGTCGCGAGGGGAGCTGTTTTTT. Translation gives CAISESRGELFF.

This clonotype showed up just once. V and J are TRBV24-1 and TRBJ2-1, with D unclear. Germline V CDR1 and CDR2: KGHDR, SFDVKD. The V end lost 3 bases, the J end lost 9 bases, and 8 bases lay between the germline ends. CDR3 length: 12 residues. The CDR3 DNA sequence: TGTGCCACCAGTGATCTTTGGGGTGAGCAGTTCTTC. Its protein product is CATSDLWGEQFF.

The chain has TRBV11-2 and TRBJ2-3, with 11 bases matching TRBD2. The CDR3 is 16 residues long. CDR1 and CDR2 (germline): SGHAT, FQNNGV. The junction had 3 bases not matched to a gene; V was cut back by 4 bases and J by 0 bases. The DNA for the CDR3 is TGTGCCAGCAGCTCGGGACTAGCGGAAAGCACAGATACGCAGTATTTT. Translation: CASSSGLAESTDTQYF.

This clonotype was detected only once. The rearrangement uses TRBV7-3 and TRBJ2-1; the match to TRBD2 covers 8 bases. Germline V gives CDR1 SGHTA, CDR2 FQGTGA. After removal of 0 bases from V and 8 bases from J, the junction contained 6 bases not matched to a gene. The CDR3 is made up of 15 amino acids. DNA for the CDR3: TGTGCCAGCAGCTTAACGCCTAGCGGGTTCTATGAGCAGTTCTTC. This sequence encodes CASSLTPSGFYEQFF.

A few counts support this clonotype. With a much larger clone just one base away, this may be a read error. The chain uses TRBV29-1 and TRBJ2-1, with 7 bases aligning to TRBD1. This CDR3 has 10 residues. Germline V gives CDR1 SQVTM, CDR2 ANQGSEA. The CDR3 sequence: CSVGGYEQSF. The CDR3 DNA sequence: TGCAGTGTAGGGGGCTATGAGCAGTCCTTC.

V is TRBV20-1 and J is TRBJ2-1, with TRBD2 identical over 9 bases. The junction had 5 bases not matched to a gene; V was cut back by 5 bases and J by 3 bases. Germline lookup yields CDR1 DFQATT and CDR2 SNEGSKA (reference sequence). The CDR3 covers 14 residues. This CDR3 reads CSAVLAGRYNEQFF. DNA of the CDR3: TGCAGTGCTGTTCTAGCGGGGCGCTACAATGAGCAGTTCTTC.

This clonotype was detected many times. As DNA, the CDR3 is TGTGCCAGCAGCTTGGTGGACTCGATATACGAGCAGTACTTC. This sequence encodes CASSLVDSIYEQYF. The genes are TRBV5-6 and TRBJ2-7, with a weak D call TRBD2 (5 bases). CDR3 size: 14 residues. V lost 0 bases, J lost 4 bases, and 11 bases lay in between. Germline-derived CDR1 and CDR2 are SGHDT and YYEEEE.

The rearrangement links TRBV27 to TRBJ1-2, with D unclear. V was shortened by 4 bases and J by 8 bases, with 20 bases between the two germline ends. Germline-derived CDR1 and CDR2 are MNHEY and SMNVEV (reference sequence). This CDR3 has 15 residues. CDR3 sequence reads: CASSSSLKNLGGYTF. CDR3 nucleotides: TGTGCCAGCAGTTCGTCACTAAAAAATCTCGGGGGCTACACCTTC.

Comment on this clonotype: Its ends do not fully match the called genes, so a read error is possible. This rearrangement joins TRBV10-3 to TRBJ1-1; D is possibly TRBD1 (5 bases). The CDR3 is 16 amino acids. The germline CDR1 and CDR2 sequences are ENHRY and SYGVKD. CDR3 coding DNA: TGTGCCAGCAGTCCTCTCGGGCACAGGTCCGGCACTGAAGCTTTCTTT. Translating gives CASSPLGHRSGTEAFF.

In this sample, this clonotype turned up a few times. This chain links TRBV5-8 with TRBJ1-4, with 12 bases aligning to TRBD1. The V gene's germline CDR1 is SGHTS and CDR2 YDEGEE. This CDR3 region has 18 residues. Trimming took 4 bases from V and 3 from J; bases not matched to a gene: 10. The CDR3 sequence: CASSQPGQGARANEKLFF. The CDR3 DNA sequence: TGTGCCAGCAGCCAACCGGGACAGGGGGCGCGGGCTAATGAAAAACTGTTTTTT.

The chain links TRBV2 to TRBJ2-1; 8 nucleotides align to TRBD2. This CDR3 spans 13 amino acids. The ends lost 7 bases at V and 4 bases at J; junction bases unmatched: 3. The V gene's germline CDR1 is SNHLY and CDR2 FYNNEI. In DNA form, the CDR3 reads TGTGCCAGCATAGCGGGATCTTACAATGAGCAGTTCTTC. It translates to CASIAGSYNEQFF.

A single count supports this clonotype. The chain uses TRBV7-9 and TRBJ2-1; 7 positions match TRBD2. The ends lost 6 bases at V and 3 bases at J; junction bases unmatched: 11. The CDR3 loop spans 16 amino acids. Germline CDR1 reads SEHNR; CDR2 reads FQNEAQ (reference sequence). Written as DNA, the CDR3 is TGTGCCAGCAGTTCCGCCGGGAGGTCGCTCTACAATGAGCAGTTCTTC. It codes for CASSSAGRSLYNEQFF.

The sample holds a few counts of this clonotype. The CDR3 DNA is TGTGCCATCAAAGGGGATGGCAATCAGCCCCAGCATTTT. Its translation: CAIKGDGNQPQHF. This chain connects TRBV10-3 to TRBJ1-5; possibly TRBD1 for D (5 bases). Trimming removed 7 bases from V and 2 bases from J, with 9 bases in between. CDR1 is ENHRY and CDR2 is SYGVKD in the germline V gene. The CDR3 is 13 residues long.